The clone carrying this T cell receptor (beta chain) was counted ten times or more. Its antigen is undetermined. The CDR3 consists of 15 residues. The trim removed 6 bases at V and 9 bases at J, leaving 13 bases unmatched. CDR1 and CDR2 (germline): SGHTA, FQGNSA. This specimen belongs to a study of metastatic and nonmetastatic thyroid tumors. Study-level information: Repertoire data that came from the blood and tumor or nodule tissue of malignant and benign thyroid patients were compared.

Findings and limits, study-wide: TCR beta diversity was reportedly significantly higher in malignant thyroid tumors than benign nodules, in blood and tumor.

Nobody among the patients had been given any treatment before thyroid surgery. In the authors' workflow: Clinicopathological groups differed in CDR3, with these differences serving to build a distant-metastasis classifier for papillary thyroid cancer. TCRdb re-analyzed the PCR reads through MiXCR. For this entry, the V and J calls and clone size follow TCRdb and not the study's own pipeline. The sample lists 23,000 or so clones, roughly a quarter seen once, with 9.5% to 15% in the top ten. V usage is TRBV7-2 and J usage is TRBJ2-5, with TRBD2 matching over 10 bases. The sample was tumor tissue. The clonotype comes from a male donor with papillary thyroid cancer or a benign thyroid nodule (not recorded which). Some clones in this sample may be carry-over from other donors' samples. CDR3 residues: CASSRTGTSAFSQYF. The CDR3 coding sequence is TGTGCCAGCAGTCGCACCGGGACTAGCGCCTTTTCCCAGTACTTC.